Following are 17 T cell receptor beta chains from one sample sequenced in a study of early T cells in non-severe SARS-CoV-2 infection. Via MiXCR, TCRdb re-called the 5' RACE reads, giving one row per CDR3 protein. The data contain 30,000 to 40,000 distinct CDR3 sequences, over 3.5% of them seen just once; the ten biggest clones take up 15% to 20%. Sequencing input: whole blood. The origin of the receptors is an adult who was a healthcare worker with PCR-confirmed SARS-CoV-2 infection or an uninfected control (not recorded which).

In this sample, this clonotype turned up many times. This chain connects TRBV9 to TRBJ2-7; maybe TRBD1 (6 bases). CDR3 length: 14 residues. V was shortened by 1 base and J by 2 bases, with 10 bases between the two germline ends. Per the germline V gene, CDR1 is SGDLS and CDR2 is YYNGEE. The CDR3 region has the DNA TGTGCCAGCAGCGTATCAGGGGTCCCCTACGAGCAGTACTTC. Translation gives CASSVSGVPYEQYF.

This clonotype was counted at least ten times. CDR3 amino acids: CASSYTPGQGAGNTIYF. CDR3 nucleotide sequence: TGTGCCAGCAGTTACACTCCGGGACAGGGGGCTGGAAACACCATATATTTT. The V and J genes are TRBV6-6 and TRBJ1-3; 11 bases are a match to TRBD1. Germline V gene sequence: CDR1 MNHNY, CDR2 SVGAGI (reference sequence). CDR3 length equals 17 residues. The V and J ends lost 2 bases and 2 bases, in that order; junction bases with no gene match: 5.

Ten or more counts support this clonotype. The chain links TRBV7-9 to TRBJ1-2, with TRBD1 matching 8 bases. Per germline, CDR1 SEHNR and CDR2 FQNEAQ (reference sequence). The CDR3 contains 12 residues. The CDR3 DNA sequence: TGTGCTTGGACAGGGACCAACTATGGCTACACCTTC. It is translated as CAWTGTNYGYTF.

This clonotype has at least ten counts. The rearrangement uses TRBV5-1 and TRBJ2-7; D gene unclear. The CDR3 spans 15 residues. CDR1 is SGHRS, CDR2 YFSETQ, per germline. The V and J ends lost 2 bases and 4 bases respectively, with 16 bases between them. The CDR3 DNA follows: TGCGCCAGCAGCTTCTTCTCTGGAGCCGGTTACGAGCAGTACTTC. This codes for CASSFFSGAGYEQYF.

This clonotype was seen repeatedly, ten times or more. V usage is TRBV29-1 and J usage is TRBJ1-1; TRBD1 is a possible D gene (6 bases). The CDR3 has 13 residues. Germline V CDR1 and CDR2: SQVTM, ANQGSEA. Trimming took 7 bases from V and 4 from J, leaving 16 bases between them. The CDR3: CSAVWGAGTEAFF. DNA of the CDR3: TGCAGCGCTGTTTGGGGGGCGGGCACTGAAGCTTTCTTT.

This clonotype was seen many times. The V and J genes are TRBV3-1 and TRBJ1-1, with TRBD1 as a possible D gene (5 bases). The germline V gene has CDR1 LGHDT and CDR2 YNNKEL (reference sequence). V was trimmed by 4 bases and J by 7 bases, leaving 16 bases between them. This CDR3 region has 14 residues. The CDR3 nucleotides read TGTGCCAGCAGCCCCCGGGACGCGTGGAGTGAAGCTTTCTTT. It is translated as CASSPRDAWSEAFF.

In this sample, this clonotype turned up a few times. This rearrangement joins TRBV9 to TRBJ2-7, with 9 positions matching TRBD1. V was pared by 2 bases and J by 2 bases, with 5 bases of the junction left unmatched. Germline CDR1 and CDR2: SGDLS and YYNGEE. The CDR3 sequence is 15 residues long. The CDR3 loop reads CASSVGQGTTYEQYF. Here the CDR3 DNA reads TGTGCCAGCAGCGTGGGACAGGGAACGACCTACGAGCAGTACTTC. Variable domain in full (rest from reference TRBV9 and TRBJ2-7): DSGVTQTPKHLITATGQRVTLRCSPRSGDLSVYWYQQSLDQGLQFLIQYYNGEERAKGNILERFSAQQFPDLHSELNLSSLELGDSALYFCASSVGQGTTYEQYFGPGTRLTVT.

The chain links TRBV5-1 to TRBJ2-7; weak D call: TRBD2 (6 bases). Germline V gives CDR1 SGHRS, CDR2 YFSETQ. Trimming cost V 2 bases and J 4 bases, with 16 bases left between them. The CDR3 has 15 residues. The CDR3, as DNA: TGCGCCAGCAGCTTTTTGCCCGGGGGTCAATACGAGCAGTACTTC. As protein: CASSFLPGGQYEQYF.

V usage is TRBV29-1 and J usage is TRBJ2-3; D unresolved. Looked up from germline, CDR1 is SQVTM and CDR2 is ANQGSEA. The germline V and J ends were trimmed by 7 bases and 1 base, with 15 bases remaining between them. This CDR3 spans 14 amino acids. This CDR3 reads CSAIVDKRTDTQYF. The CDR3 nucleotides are TGCAGCGCCATCGTGGATAAGCGCACAGATACGCAGTATTTT.

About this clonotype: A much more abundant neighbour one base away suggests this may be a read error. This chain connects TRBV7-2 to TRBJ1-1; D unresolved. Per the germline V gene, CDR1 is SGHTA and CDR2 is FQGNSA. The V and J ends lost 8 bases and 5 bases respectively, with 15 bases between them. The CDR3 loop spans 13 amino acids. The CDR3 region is CASSREGRTEAFF. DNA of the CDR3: TGTGCCAGCTCCCGGGAGGGCAGGACTGAAGCTTTCTTT.

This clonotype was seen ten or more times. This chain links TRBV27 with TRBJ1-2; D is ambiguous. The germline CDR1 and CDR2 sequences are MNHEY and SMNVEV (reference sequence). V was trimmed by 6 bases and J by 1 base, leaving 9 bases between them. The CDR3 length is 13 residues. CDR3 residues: CASSPSVNYGYTF. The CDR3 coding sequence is TGTGCCAGCAGCCCCTCTGTTAACTATGGCTACACCTTC.

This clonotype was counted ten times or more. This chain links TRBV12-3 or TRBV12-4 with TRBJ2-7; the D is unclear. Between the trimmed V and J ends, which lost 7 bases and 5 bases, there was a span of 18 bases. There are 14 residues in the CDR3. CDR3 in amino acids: CASMSTPGGHEQYF. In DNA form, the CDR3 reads TGTGCCAGCATGTCGACTCCAGGTGGTCACGAGCAGTACTTC.

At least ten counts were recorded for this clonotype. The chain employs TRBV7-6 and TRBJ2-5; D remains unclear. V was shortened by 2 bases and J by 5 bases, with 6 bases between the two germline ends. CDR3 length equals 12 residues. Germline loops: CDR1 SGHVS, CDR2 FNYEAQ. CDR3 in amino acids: CASSLMAETQYF. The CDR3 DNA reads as TGTGCCAGCAGCTTAATGGCGGAGACCCAGTACTTC.

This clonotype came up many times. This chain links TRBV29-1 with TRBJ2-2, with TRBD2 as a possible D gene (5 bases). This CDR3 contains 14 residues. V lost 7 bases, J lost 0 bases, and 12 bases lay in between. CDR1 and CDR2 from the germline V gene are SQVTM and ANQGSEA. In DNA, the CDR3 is TGCAGCGCCGAAGGACTGGCGAACACCGGGGAGCTGTTTTTT. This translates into CSAEGLANTGELFF.

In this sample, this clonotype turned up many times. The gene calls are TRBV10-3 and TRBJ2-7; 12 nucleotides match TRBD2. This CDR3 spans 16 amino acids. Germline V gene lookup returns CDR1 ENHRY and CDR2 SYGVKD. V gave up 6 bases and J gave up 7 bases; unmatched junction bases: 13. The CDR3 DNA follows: TGTGCCATCAGGTCCACTAGCGGGGGGCTCCTCCGGGAGCAGTACTTC. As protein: CAIRSTSGGLLREQYF.

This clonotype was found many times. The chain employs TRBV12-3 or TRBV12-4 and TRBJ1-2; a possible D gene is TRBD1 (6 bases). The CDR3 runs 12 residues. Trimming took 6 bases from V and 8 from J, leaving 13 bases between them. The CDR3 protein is CASRRTGIGYTF. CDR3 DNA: TGTGCCAGCAGAAGAACAGGGATCGGCTACACCTTC.

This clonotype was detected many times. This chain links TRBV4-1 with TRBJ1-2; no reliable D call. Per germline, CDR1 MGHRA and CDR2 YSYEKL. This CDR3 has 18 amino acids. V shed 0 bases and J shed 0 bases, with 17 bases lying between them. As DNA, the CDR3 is TGCGCCAGCAGCCAAGATTGGAGTTCCCGGCGGGCTAACTATGGCTACACCTTC. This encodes CASSQDWSSRRANYGYTF.